Listed below are T cell receptor beta chains from one sample, sequenced in a study of cytomegalovirus exposure and HLA in healthy donors. Method: immunoSEQ multiplex PCR; TCRdb's copy keeps in-frame clones and lacks some. The sample contains about 110,000 clones, 80% to 85% of which appear only once. The sample comprised PBMCs. These receptors came from a man aged 25 to 45 in good health and CMV-seropositive. CDR3s include the opening cysteine and the closing phenylalanine or tryptophan. D genes are given only for firm matches. Rows may omit the clone size; those that give it use once, few, many or a size class.

d_call j_call v_call clone_size cdr3_nt cdr3_aa
. TRBJ2-1 TRBV6-6 . TGTGCCAGCAGTTACTCGACAAGGAGGAATGAGCAGTTCTTC CASSYSTRRNEQFF
TRBD1 TRBJ2-3 TRBV4-1 . TGCGCCAGCAGCCAAGAAGCGTCGGACAGGGGCACAGATACGCAGTATTTT CASSQEASDRGTDTQYF
. TRBJ1-2 TRBV6-1 once TGTGCCAGCAGGCAGCAGGGCAGCTACGGCTACACCTTC CASRQQGSYGYTF
TRBD1 TRBJ2-7 TRBV6-4 . TGTGCCAGCAGTGACCGTAGGGACAGGGGTTCCTACGAGCAGTACTTC CASSDRRDRGSYEQYF
. TRBJ2-7 TRBV4-1 . TGCGCCAGCAGCCAAGGCCCGCTCCCAGGCGAGCAGTACTTC CASSQGPLPGEQYF
TRBD2 TRBJ2-3 TRBV30 . TGTGCCTGGGGCCCTAGCGGGGGGGCGACAGATACGCAGTATTTT CAWGPSGGATDTQYF
. TRBJ2-3 TRBV5-1 . TGCGCCAGCAGCTTGGGCTCAGGGGTAGGGCACACAGATACGCAGTATTTT CASSLGSGVGHTDTQYF
TRBD1 TRBJ1-4 TRBV7-9 . TGTGCCAGCAGCATTTTAACAGGGGCGAGTGAAAAACTGTTTTTT CASSILTGASEKLFF
TRBD1 TRBJ2-2 TRBV7-9 . TGTGCCAGCAGCCGGACAGGGCCCACCGGGGAGCTGTTTTTT CASSRTGPTGELFF
TRBD1 TRBJ2-3 TRBV5-4 once TGTGCCAGCAGCTTGGCCCAGGGGGGCACAGATACGCAGTATTTT CASSLAQGGTDTQYF
TRBD1 TRBJ1-6 TRBV5-1 . TGCGCCAGCAGATCAGGGGGTCCGGATTCACCCCTCCACTTT CASRSGGPDSPLHF
TRBD1 TRBJ1-1 TRBV6-1 . TGTGCCAGCAGTGACCAAGGACAGGGCCTCACTGAAGCTTTCTTT CASSDQGQGLTEAFF
. TRBJ1-5 TRBV10-1 . TGCGCCAGCAGTGAGACAGGGAGGGAGCCCCAGCATTTT CASSETGREPQHF
TRBD2 TRBJ2-7 TRBV30 few TGTGCCTGGAGTGACAAGCCTGGACTAGCTAGGTACGAGCAGTACTTC CAWSDKPGLARYEQYF
. TRBJ2-7 TRBV12-5 few TGTGCTAGTGGTCCAGGGATACTCTACGAGCAGTACTTC CASGPGILYEQYF
TRBD1 TRBJ1-4 TRBV6-5 . TGTGCCAGCAGTCGGACAGGGGCTAATGAAAAACTGTTTTTT CASSRTGANEKLFF
. TRBJ2-5 TRBV5-1 . TGCGCCAGCAGCTTTGAGGTCGGTGAGACCCAGTACTTC CASSFEVGETQYF
. TRBJ2-5 TRBV2 . TGTGCCACACAGCGGTCTAGGGCCGGGGAGACCCAGTACTTC CATQRSRAGETQYF
. TRBJ2-7 TRBV27 . TGTGCCAGCAGCCCTCGAGGGTTGGGGAACTACGAGCAGTACTTC CASSPRGLGNYEQYF
TRBD2 TRBJ2-1 TRBV4-2 few TGTGCCAGTGGGACTAGCAGCTACAATGAGCAGTTCTTC CASGTSSYNEQFF
. TRBJ1-1 TRBV9 . TGTGCCAGCAGCGCTACAGGCCCTGAAGCTTTCTTT CASSATGPEAFF
. TRBJ1-3 TRBV7-9 . TGTGCCAGCAGCTTAGCTCTCGACACCATATATTTT CASSLALDTIYF
TRBD1 TRBJ2-6 TRBV5-4 few TGTGCCAGCAGCACTGATAGGGACAGATGGAGCTCTGGGGCCAACGTCCTGACTTTC CASSTDRDRWSSGANVLTF
TRBD2 TRBJ2-7 TRBV6-1 . TGTGCCAGCAGTGCGAGGACTAGCGGGAGCTCCTACGAGCAGTACTTC CASSARTSGSSYEQYF
. TRBJ2-4 TRBV30 . TGTGCCTGGAGTCAAGGGCAGGGTCACATTCAGTACTTC CAWSQGQGHIQYF
TRBD2 TRBJ2-1 TRBV5-6 . TGTGCCAGCAGCTTGATTAGCGGGGGGTACAATGAGCAGTTCTTC CASSLISGGYNEQFF
TRBD1 TRBJ1-1 TRBV6-4 . TGTGCCAGCAGTGACTCGTACAGGGGGCCCACTGAAGCTTTCTTT CASSDSYRGPTEAFF
TRBD2 TRBJ2-2 TRBV7-8 . TGTGCCAGCAGACGTAGCGGGGGGGCTACGAACACCGGGGAGCTGTTTTTT CASRRSGGATNTGELFF
. TRBJ1-2 TRBV12-2 . TGTGCAAGTCGCTTAGGTCTTTGGGACAGGGGTTTCAGTGGCTACACCTTC CASRLGLWDRGFSGYTF
. TRBJ1-1 TRBV28 . TGTGCCAGCAGTTTATCCCTTACAGGGAATTTAGAGGCTTTCTTT CASSLSLTGNLEAFF
. TRBJ1-5 TRBV28 . TGTGCCAGCAGTTTACGGGGTCCTGGCAATCAGCCCCAGCATTTT CASSLRGPGNQPQHF
. TRBJ1-1 TRBV18 . TGTGCCAGCTCACCCCTTCTGACGGATACGGGAACTGAAGCTTTCTTT CASSPLLTDTGTEAFF
TRBD1 TRBJ2-7 TRBV30 . TGTGCCTGGAGGAAAGGGGGAAACAGGGGTAGAGACTACGAGCAGTACTTC CAWRKGGNRGRDYEQYF
TRBD1 TRBJ1-2 TRBV7-8 few TGTGCCAGCAGCTTAGGGACAGGGTCCTATGGCTACACCTTC CASSLGTGSYGYTF
TRBD2 TRBJ2-2 TRBV28 . TGTGCCAGCAGTTCCATAGCGGGGGGGCACACCGGGGAGCTGTTTTTT CASSSIAGGHTGELFF